This record concerns one T cell receptor (beta chain) sequence. Its antigen is still unknown. This specimen comes from a study of blood T cells in healthy people across ages. Findings and limits, study-wide: For the donors, CMV status was unknown and possibly confounded expanded clonotype changes. Roughly linear age-related decline in beta diversity appeared, significant by age approximately 40.

It was with a sample-barcoded 5' primer and a J-beta primer mix that a second PCR of roughly 7 to 12 cycles was run. TCRdb ran MiXCR on the 5' RACE reads and lists one entry per CDR3 protein. The sample yields about 1.5 million distinct CDR3 sequences, roughly 45% seen once. The source is a woman aged 18 to 35 in good health. Sequencing input: blood.

The CDR3 coding sequence is TGTGCCAGCAGCGATTCCTTTCGTATACAAGGGACAGGGCAATACGGCTACACCTTC. Translating it yields CASSDSFRIQGTGQYGYTF. The J gene is TRBJ1-2, the V gene TRBV2; TRBD1 matches 9 bases. Germline values: CDR1 SNHLY, CDR2 FYNNEI. The CDR3 has 19 amino acids. J was trimmed by 8 bases and V by 6 bases; bases with no gene match: 25.